This T cell receptor beta chain was sequenced for a study of blood T cell repertoires in COVID-19. The authors' processing: Cell counts per sample came from amplifying reference gene primers. This table comes from immunoSEQ multiplex PCR, and its TCRdb copy is limited to in-frame clones, with some not included. D and trimming were read from the DNA, whereas the V and J calls and clone size are those reported in that table. The table records over 200,000 clones, about 80% of them present only once. This CDR3 has 17 amino acids. From germline, CDR1 is MDHEN and CDR2 SYDVKM. V dropped 3 bases and J dropped 7; count of bases not matched to a gene: 12.

This clonotype was sampled from a man aged 50 to 60 with active or convalescent COVID-19. The sequencing sample was made of peripheral blood. This sequence joins TRBV28 and TRBJ2-2; 9 bases agree with TRBD1. The CDR3 DNA is TGTGCCAGCAGTTTTCAGCTACAGGGGGCGCAGGGCGGGGAGCTGTTTTTT. Protein sequence: CASSFQLQGAQGGELFF.